This T cell receptor beta chain derives from a study of blood T cell repertoires in COVID-19. The wider study: Whether acute or convalescent, the COVID-19 samples came from the United States, Italy and Spain. T cells, B-cell-depleted T cells, or PBMCs provided the cDNA or gDNA that served as material.

This CDR3 is built from 20 residues. With 3 bases clipped from V and 3 bases from J, the junction kept 10 bases outside the gene matches. Germline lookup yields CDR1 SGHVS and CDR2 FQNEAQ. Study processing details: For nucleated cells, counts were estimated from reference gene primer amplification. TCRdb's copy holds only in-frame clones and misses some; the assay was immunoSEQ multiplex PCR. Clone size and V and J calls were adopted from that table, with D and trimming inferred from the DNA. Among around 210,000 clones listed, roughly 84% were seen once. The receptor was isolated from a human donor in a cohort sampled during active COVID-19. The genes are TRBV7-8 and TRBJ2-2; 16 nucleotides align to TRBD2. The material sequenced was peripheral blood. CDR3 in DNA: TGTGCCAGCAGCTTCCCAAGGGGACTAGCGGGAGGGCCGGACACCGGGGAGCTGTTTTTT. As protein: CASSFPRGLAGGPDTGELFF.